Each of the 27 T cell receptor beta chains below was sequenced from the same sample in a study of T cells in Graves' hyperthyroidism and ophthalmopathy (dated by TCRdb to the late 2010s). The library was generated by multiplex PCR. For sequencing, an Illumina HiSeq 2000 was employed. TCR beta CDR3 regions were amplified from RNA transcripts. The TCR CDR3 was subjected to a first round of RT-PCR using the HTBI primer set and the Qiagen OneStep RT-PCR kit. TCRdb's own reprocessing of the public reads used fastp at Q25 and MiXCR and kept productive beta chains. A single entry per CDR3 protein holds the most common genes and DNA from its merged rows. Recorded for this sample are over 700,000 distinct CDR3 sequences; 38% of them occurred a single time. 7% to 10% of the sample is taken by the ten largest. The sample taken for sequencing was blood. These receptors were collected from a man younger than 35 with Graves' hyperthyroidism.

The table lists this clonotype with a few counts. V and J are TRBV7-9 and TRBJ2-5, with D maybe TRBD2 (6 bases). The V end lost 6 bases, the J end lost 4 bases, and 21 bases lay between the germline ends. Looked up from germline, CDR1 is SEHNR and CDR2 is FQNEAQ (reference sequence). This CDR3 has 16 amino acids. The CDR3 region is CASSYGTAQFSETQYF. CDR3 nucleotides: TGTGCCAGCAGTTACGGGACTGCTCAATTTTCAGAGACCCAGTACTTC.

This clonotype was picked up many times. This rearrangement joins TRBV7-6 to TRBJ1-4, with 8 bases lining up with TRBD1. V shed 4 bases, J shed 4 bases, and the junction held 2 bases outside the gene matches. Per germline, CDR1 SGHVS and CDR2 FNYEAQ. The CDR3 extends over 14 amino acids. CDR3 amino acids: CASSSGQDNEKLFF. The CDR3 DNA follows: TGTGCCAGCAGCTCGGGACAGGATAATGAAAAACTGTTTTTT.

This clonotype was picked up many times. The genes are TRBV19 and TRBJ1-1; D uncertain. Germline CDR1 LNHDA, CDR2 SQIVND (reference sequence). The CDR3 contains 13 residues. V was clipped by 1 base and J by 0 bases, with 3 bases between them. The CDR3 DNA reads as TGTGCCAGTAGTATAGGCGTGAACACTGAAGCTTTCTTT. Its protein is CASSIGVNTEAFF. The variable domain in full, with the rest retrieved from reference TRBV19 and TRBJ1-1, is DGGITQSPKYLFRKEGQNVTLSCEQNLNHDAMYWYRQDPGQGLRLIYYSQIVNDFQKGDIAEGYSVSREKKESFPLTVTSAQKNPTAFYLCASSIGVNTEAFFGQGTRLTVV.

Only one count was recorded for this clonotype. This chain joins TRBV20-1 and TRBJ2-5; D unclear. The CDR3 totals 13 residues. Germline V lookup: CDR1 DFQATT, CDR2 SNEGSKA (reference sequence). The germline V and J ends were trimmed by 1 base and 9 bases, with 15 bases remaining between them. The CDR3 loop is CSARVVANQPQYF. In nucleotides, the CDR3 is TGCAGTGCTAGAGTGGTCGCCAATCAGCCCCAGTACTTC.

This clonotype has at least ten counts. A single base separates this from a much larger clone, so it may be a read error. The chain combines TRBV7-2 with TRBJ1-5; 9 bases match TRBD1. Per germline, CDR1 SGHTA and CDR2 FQGNSA. CDR3 length equals 13 residues. With V trimmed by 4 bases and J by 7 bases, 2 bases remained unmatched. Here the CDR3 reads CASSWDREQPQHF. CDR3 nucleotides: TGTGCCAGCAGCTGGGACAGGGAACAGCCCCAGCATTTT.

Concerning this clonotype itself: The junction departs from the called germline gene at one end, perhaps through a read error. The rearrangement uses TRBV20-1 and TRBJ2-7; the match to TRBD1 covers 7 bases. Germline CDR1 is DFQATT and CDR2 is SNEGSKA (reference sequence). There are 14 residues in the CDR3. The CDR3 sequence is CSARDQGVSYGQYF. The CDR3 coding sequence is TGCAGTGCTAGAGATCAGGGGGTTTCCTACGGGCAGTACTTC.

J is TRBJ2-3 and V is TRBV7-2, with D possibly TRBD1 on 5 matching bases. CDR1 is SGHTA, CDR2 FQGNSA, per germline. Trimming pared 11 bases from V and 2 bases from J, leaving 11 bases between. This CDR3 region has 12 residues. The chain's CDR3 is CAGATNTDTQYF. The CDR3, as DNA: TGTGCCGGGGCAACAAACACAGATACGCAGTATTTT.

This clonotype has a count of ten or more. J is TRBJ2-5 and V is TRBV15; TRBD2 matches at 8 bases. J gave up 7 bases and V 3 bases, and 16 bases lay outside the gene matches. This CDR3 is 17 amino acids long. Germline CDR1 LNHNV, CDR2 YYDKDF (reference sequence). CDR3 DNA: TGTGCCACCAGCAGGGAACTGGCAGCGGGGGACTTAGGGACCCAGTACTTC. The encoded protein is CATSRELAAGDLGTQYF.

This clonotype was recorded at least ten times. This chain links TRBV29-1 with TRBJ2-7; D possibly corresponds to TRBD1 (6 bases). The CDR3 runs 13 residues. Looked up from germline, CDR1 is SQVTM and CDR2 is ANQGSEA. V was trimmed by 5 bases and J by 7 bases, leaving 18 bases between them. The DNA of the CDR3 is TGCAGCGTTACTATCTCAGGGGTGAAAGAGCAGTACTTC. Translated: CSVTISGVKEQYF.

The rearrangement links TRBV7-8 to TRBJ1-1; the match to TRBD1 covers 9 bases. CDR1 and CDR2 from the germline V gene are SGHVS and FQNEAQ. V dropped 2 bases and J dropped 9; count of bases not matched to a gene: 4. The CDR3 consists of 13 residues. The CDR3 DNA reads TGTGCCAGCAGCTTAAGCGGGACAGGGAAAGCTTTCTTT. Its translation is CASSLSGTGKAFF.

This clonotype has more than one count but fewer than ten. The rearrangement uses TRBV5-1 and TRBJ1-2, with D maybe TRBD1 (5 bases). Trimming removed 4 bases at V and 7 bases at J, with 17 bases between. CDR3 length: 14 amino acids. The V gene's germline CDR1 is SGHRS and CDR2 YFSETQ. CDR3 region: CASSLAGRERGYTF. CDR3 in DNA: TGCGCCAGCAGCCTTGCTGGCAGGGAACGTGGCTACACCTTC.

The table lists this clonotype with many counts. The chain links TRBV4-3 to TRBJ1-6; tentative D call: TRBD1 (6 bases). Trimming cost V 1 base and J 8 bases, with 12 bases left between them. The germline V gene encodes CDR1 LGHNA and CDR2 YSLEER. The CDR3 spans 15 residues. The CDR3 protein is CASSQGEDSYSPLHF. CDR3 nucleotide sequence: TGCGCCAGCAGCCAAGGGGAGGACAGCTATTCACCCCTCCACTTT.

The chain uses TRBV7-9 and TRBJ2-5; 15 positions match TRBD2. The CDR3 runs to 16 residues. Per the germline V gene, CDR1 is SEHNR and CDR2 is FQNEAQ (reference sequence). Losses at the gene ends were 5 bases for V and 4 bases for J; bases not matched to a gene: 5. As DNA, the CDR3 is TGTGCCAGCAGCACTTGGACTAGCGGGGGGGTAGAGACCCAGTACTTC. It encodes CASSTWTSGGVETQYF. Full variable domain (missing parts from reference TRBV7-9 and TRBJ2-5): DTGVSQNPRHKITKRGQNVTFRCDPISEHNRLYWYRQTLGQGPEFLTYFQNEAQLEKSRLLSDRFSAERPKGSFSTLEIQRTEQGDSAMYLCASSTWTSGGVETQYFGPGTRLLVL.

The table lists this clonotype with many counts. The V and J genes are TRBV10-2 and TRBJ1-1, with D perhaps TRBD1 (6 bases). Deletions cut 5 bases from V and 0 bases from J, with 13 bases between. Germline V lookup: CDR1 WSHSY, CDR2 SAAADI. The CDR3 is 15 residues long. Here the CDR3 reads CASSFNREMNTEAFF. The CDR3 DNA reads as TGCGCCAGCAGTTTTAACAGGGAGATGAACACTGAAGCTTTCTTT.

The rearrangement links TRBV29-1 to TRBJ1-2; D remains unclear. Trimming took off 4 bases at V and 4 bases at J, with 16 bases between the two ends. Germline V gene lookup returns CDR1 SQVTM and CDR2 ANQGSEA. The CDR3 has 14 residues. CDR3 protein: CSVGYSEGGYGYTF. The DNA for the CDR3 is TGCAGCGTTGGATACTCGGAAGGCGGCTATGGCTACACCTTC.

This clonotype turned up a few times. V is TRBV7-3 and J is TRBJ1-2; 10 bases are shared with TRBD1. Trimming at V came to 2 bases and at J to 8 bases, leaving 8 bases not matched to a gene. Germline V gene lookup returns CDR1 SGHTA and CDR2 FQGTGA. This CDR3 contains 15 residues. The CDR3 nucleotides read TGTGCCAGCAGCTTAGATCCGGACAGGGGGTACGGCTACACCTTC. The encoded protein is CASSLDPDRGYGYTF.

DNA of the CDR3: TGCAGCGTTGCTGGCAGCTTCTACGGCTACACCTTC. Residues: CSVAGSFYGYTF. The V call is TRBV29-1, the J call TRBJ1-2; D remains unclear. Germline loops: CDR1 SQVTM, CDR2 ANQGSEA. The CDR3 totals 12 residues. The V end lost 4 bases, the J end lost 8 bases, and 14 bases lay between the germline ends.

Notes on this clonotype: Germline is not matched at one junction end, which may reflect a read error. The chain recombines TRBV5-5 with TRBJ1-2, with D hard to call. This CDR3 region has 14 residues. CDR1 is SGHKS and CDR2 is YYEKEE in the germline V gene (reference sequence). The CDR3 region has the DNA TGCGCCAGCAGCCAGGTGCCAGCTTCCGGAGGCTACACCTTC. Amino acids: CASSQVPASGGYTF.

In this sample, this clonotype turned up a few times. The chain recombines TRBV4-1 with TRBJ1-2; 7 bases map to TRBD1. V shed 0 bases, J shed 6 bases, and the junction held 1 base outside the gene matches. The germline V gene encodes CDR1 MGHRA and CDR2 YSYEKL. The CDR3 is 13 residues long. The CDR3 loop reads CASSQETGNGYTF. The DNA for the CDR3 is TGCGCCAGCAGCCAAGAGACAGGGAATGGCTACACCTTC.

The chain links TRBV19 to TRBJ1-5, with 9 positions matching TRBD1. Germline V gene sequence: CDR1 LNHDA, CDR2 SQIVND (reference sequence). Germline trimming cut 5 bases from V and 10 bases from J; bases unmatched to any gene: 9. The CDR3 is 14 residues long. The CDR3 DNA reads as TGTGCCAGTAGTGGATGGACAGGGGATTCACCCCAGCATTTT. Protein: CASSGWTGDSPQHF.

This clonotype was recorded a few times. The chain links TRBV2 to TRBJ1-1; D uncertain. V was trimmed by 6 bases and J by 0 bases, leaving 11 bases between them. This CDR3 is 14 amino acids long. Germline CDR1 reads SNHLY; CDR2 reads FYNNEI. Here the CDR3 reads CASRSNGMNTEAFF. In DNA, the CDR3 is TGTGCCAGCAGATCAAACGGAATGAACACTGAAGCTTTCTTT.

This clonotype has more than one count but fewer than ten. The chain carries TRBV29-1 and TRBJ2-2; the match to TRBD2 covers 13 bases. The germline gives CDR1 SQVTM, CDR2 ANQGSEA. The CDR3 runs to 16 residues. J was trimmed by 8 bases and V by 6 bases; bases with no gene match: 12. The CDR3 DNA is TGCAGCGTCGTCCATCTCGGACTAGCGGGAGTTGGGGAGCTGTTTTTT. Its protein is CSVVHLGLAGVGELFF.

This clonotype has a count of ten or more. The rearrangement links TRBV25-1 to TRBJ2-7, with D perhaps assigned TRBD1 or TRBD2 (5 bases each). Trimming took off 4 bases at V and 4 bases at J, with 14 bases between the two ends. The V gene's germline CDR1 is MGHDK and CDR2 SYGVNS. The CDR3 has 14 amino acids. DNA for the CDR3: TGTGCCAGCAGTGGTCACCGGGGCGAATACGAGCAGTACTTC. Translating it yields CASSGHRGEYEQYF.

The chain joins TRBV24-1 to TRBJ1-1; the D gene is possibly TRBD1 (5 bases). V was trimmed by 5 bases and J by 1 base, leaving 13 bases between them. The CDR3 runs 15 residues. From germline, CDR1 is KGHDR and CDR2 SFDVKD. The DNA of the CDR3 is TGTGCCACCAGTGGTTCCCGAACAGGGAACACTGAAGCTTTCTTT. This translates into CATSGSRTGNTEAFF.

This chain connects TRBV10-3 to TRBJ1-2; the D is unclear. From germline, CDR1 is ENHRY and CDR2 SYGVKD. Trimming took off 4 bases at V and 5 bases at J, with 20 bases between the two ends. This CDR3 has 16 residues. The CDR3 sequence is CAISGARLRPRYGYTF. The DNA for the CDR3 is TGTGCCATCAGTGGGGCTCGCCTGAGGCCACGGTATGGCTACACCTTC.

This chain uses TRBV11-2 with TRBJ2-7; D is uncertain. V shed 0 bases and J shed 7 bases, with 7 bases lying between them. Germline values: CDR1 SGHAT, CDR2 FQNNGV. The length of the CDR3 is 12 residues. The DNA for the CDR3 is TGTGCCAGCAGCTTAGATCCCCCAGAGCAGTACTTC. Protein: CASSLDPPEQYF.

This clonotype was counted many times. The V gene is TRBV10-3, the J gene TRBJ2-5; D unresolved. Looked up from germline, CDR1 is ENHRY and CDR2 is SYGVKD. This CDR3 contains 14 residues. V was pared by 0 bases and J by 1 base, with 6 bases between. CDR3 amino acids: CAISESRSQETQYF. CDR3 nucleotide sequence: TGTGCCATCAGTGAGTCCAGAAGCCAAGAGACCCAGTACTTC.